This entry concerns a single T cell receptor (beta chain). Unmatched junction bases numbered 6, after V lost 6 bases and J lost 0 bases. The CDR3 sequence is 15 residues long. Looked up from germline, CDR1 is SEHNR and CDR2 is FQNEAQ (reference sequence). Assay: immunoSEQ multiplex PCR; the TCRdb copy retains only in-frame clones and omits some. Among hundreds of thousands of clones, roughly 90% were seen once, and the ten largest hold around 1.5%. The sample originates from a study of blood T cell repertoires in COVID-19. Study background: T cells, B-cell-depleted T cells, or PBMCs supplied cDNA or gDNA.

Living in 25 or so US areas, the participants were between roughly 18 and 95 years of age. Shortly before study entry, within 2 weeks, exposed participants had met a COVID-19 case. This clonotype was obtained from a woman aged 18-30 years who had been exposed to COVID-19. This chain links TRBV7-9 with TRBJ1-2, with TRBD1 matching over 8 bases. Sequencing was performed on PBMCs or T cells enriched from blood (not recorded which). CDR3 loop: CASSIGQGTNYGYTF. CDR3 bases: TGTGCCAGCAGTATCGGACAGGGTACTAACTATGGCTACACCTTC.